Each of the 20 T cell receptor beta chains below was sequenced from the same sample in a study of early T cells in non-severe SARS-CoV-2 infection. TCRdb itself ran the 5' RACE reads through MiXCR, one entry per CDR3 protein. In the table there are more than 75,000 distinct CDR3 sequences, 13% to 15% of which are singletons. Sequencing was done on a sample of whole blood. The receptors shown here come from an adult who was a healthcare worker with PCR-confirmed SARS-CoV-2 infection or an uninfected control (not recorded which).

There are a few counts of this clonotype. The gene calls are TRBV7-2 and TRBJ2-1; TRBD2 aligns across 15 bases. The CDR3 sequence is 17 residues long. Trimming took 4 bases from V and 8 from J; bases not matched to a gene: 9. Germline lookup yields CDR1 SGHTA and CDR2 FQGNSA. The CDR3 DNA follows: TGTGCCAGCAGCTACCCGGGACTAGCGGGGGGTATAGATGAGCAGTTCTTC. It encodes CASSYPGLAGGIDEQFF.

This clonotype has more than one count but fewer than ten. This rearrangement joins TRBV6-6 to TRBJ2-3; possibly TRBD1 or TRBD2 for D (5 bases each). V was trimmed by 6 bases and J by 6 bases, leaving 13 bases between them. Germline V gene lookup returns CDR1 MNHNY and CDR2 SVGAGI (reference sequence). This CDR3 is built from 13 residues. CDR3 in amino acids: CASRPRDPDTQYF. The CDR3 nucleotides are TGTGCCAGCAGACCCAGGGACCCCGATACGCAGTATTTT.

Many counts were recorded for this clonotype. The genes are TRBV5-1 and TRBJ1-2; D is undetermined. The germline V gene has CDR1 SGHRS and CDR2 YFSETQ. Deletions cut 0 bases from V and 3 bases from J, with 6 bases between. The CDR3 extends over 13 amino acids. In DNA, the CDR3 is TGCGCCAGCAGCTTGGCCCAGGACTATGGCTACACCTTC. Translation: CASSLAQDYGYTF.

In this sample, this clonotype turned up many times. V usage is TRBV4-1 and J usage is TRBJ1-6; D ambiguous. There are 13 residues in the CDR3. Germline V gene data show CDR1 as MGHRA and CDR2 as YSYEKL. V was pared by 1 base and J by 8 bases, with 6 bases between. In DNA, the CDR3 is TGCGCCAGCAGCCAAGTTTCGGATTCACCCCTCCACTTT. This gives the protein CASSQVSDSPLHF.

V usage is TRBV5-1 and J usage is TRBJ2-4, with D possibly TRBD1 on 6 matching bases. The V and J ends lost 3 bases and 1 base respectively, with 8 bases between them. The CDR3 contains 14 residues. Germline V lookup: CDR1 SGHRS, CDR2 YFSETQ. CDR3 loop: CASSYDRAKNIQYF. The CDR3 DNA reads TGCGCCAGCAGCTATGACAGGGCCAAAAACATTCAGTACTTC.

The chain couples TRBV28 to TRBJ2-5, with 15 bases matching TRBD2. CDR1 is MDHEN and CDR2 is SYDVKM in the germline V gene. Trimming at V came to 10 bases and at J to 2 bases, leaving 11 bases not matched to a gene. The CDR3 spans 17 residues. The DNA of the CDR3 is TGTGCCACCGCCGGACTAGCGGGGGGGCCGAAACAAGAGACCCAGTACTTC. Translating it yields CATAGLAGGPKQETQYF.

The chain couples TRBV6-5 to TRBJ2-7; D is perhaps TRBD1 (5 bases). Trimming shortened V by 7 bases and J by 3 bases, and 7 bases separated the two germline ends. The CDR3 spans 11 residues. The V gene's germline CDR1 is MNHEY and CDR2 SVGAGI. CDR3 bases: TGTGCCAGCAATCAGGGCTACGAGCAGTACTTC. This translates into CASNQGYEQYF.

This sequence joins TRBV6-1 and TRBJ1-5; the D is unclear. The V end lost 6 bases, the J end lost 2 bases, and 17 bases lay between the germline ends. Germline CDR1 reads MNHNS; CDR2 reads SASEGT. This CDR3 has 16 amino acids. The chain's CDR3 is CASRRYATEGNQPQHF. DNA of the CDR3: TGTGCCAGCAGACGTTACGCCACGGAAGGCAATCAGCCCCAGCATTTT.

Here the CDR3 DNA reads TGCAGCGTTGAAGGGACAGGGGACAATCAGCCCCAGCATTTT. Amino acids: CSVEGTGDNQPQHF. This sequence joins TRBV29-1 and TRBJ1-5, with TRBD1 identical over 9 bases. V was clipped by 1 base and J by 3 bases; unmatched bases: 1. The CDR3 sequence is 14 residues long. CDR1 and CDR2 (germline): SQVTM, ANQGSEA.

This chain connects TRBV20-1 to TRBJ1-1; D is undetermined. CDR3 length: 10 amino acids. Germline CDR1 DFQATT, CDR2 SNEGSKA (reference sequence). Trimming cost V 5 bases and J 11 bases, with 12 bases left between them. CDR3 in amino acids: CSAPHGVAFF. The DNA for the CDR3 is TGCAGTGCTCCCCACGGGGTGGCTTTCTTT.

The V and J genes are TRBV20-1 and TRBJ2-7, with D unclear. Trimming took off 0 bases at V and 2 bases at J, with 11 bases between the two ends. The germline V gene has CDR1 DFQATT and CDR2 SNEGSKA (reference sequence). CDR3 size: 14 residues. The chain's CDR3 is CSAREHSRPYEQYF. The CDR3 DNA reads TGCAGTGCTAGAGAACACAGCCGCCCCTACGAGCAGTACTTC.

This clonotype was seen a handful of times. The rearrangement uses TRBV29-1 and TRBJ2-7; 7 bases line up with TRBD1. The CDR3 extends over 13 amino acids. Germline assignment: CDR1 SQVTM and CDR2 ANQGSEA. V shed 4 bases, J shed 0 bases, and the junction held 3 bases outside the gene matches. The CDR3 DNA reads as TGCAGCGTTGGGGACAGTAGCTCCTACGAGCAGTACTTC. This sequence encodes CSVGDSSSYEQYF.

There are a few counts of this clonotype. This rearrangement joins TRBV12-3 or TRBV12-4 to TRBJ2-2, with D unresolved. V lost 6 bases, J lost 3 bases, and 8 bases lay in between. This CDR3 spans 13 amino acids. The CDR3 is CASRPAHTGELFF. CDR3 bases: TGTGCCAGCAGGCCCGCCCACACCGGGGAGCTGTTTTTT.

V and J are TRBV3-1 and TRBJ2-4; D possibly corresponds to TRBD2 (5 bases). CDR3 length: 16 residues. V lost 1 base, J lost 0 bases, and 10 bases lay in between. CDR1 and CDR2 from the germline V gene are LGHDT and YNNKEL (reference sequence). CDR3 sequence reads: CASSQASSLAKNIQYF. The CDR3 bases are TGTGCCAGCAGCCAAGCTTCTAGCCTAGCCAAAAACATTCAGTACTTC.

Many counts were recorded for this clonotype. CDR3 bases: TGTGCCGGGGCGGGGAGCCCTACAGATACGCAGTATTTT. It specifies CAGAGSPTDTQYF. The rearrangement links TRBV28 to TRBJ2-3, with D possibly being TRBD2 (6 bases). Deletions cut 11 bases from V and 3 bases from J, with 15 bases between. The germline gives CDR1 MDHEN, CDR2 SYDVKM. The CDR3 spans 13 residues.

The chain uses TRBV7-8 and TRBJ2-7, with unresolved D. V was clipped by 1 base and J by 2 bases, with 6 bases between them. This CDR3 is built from 13 residues. Looked up from germline, CDR1 is SGHVS and CDR2 is FQNEAQ. DNA of the CDR3: TGTGCCAGCAGCTTAGAAGTTCCCTACGAGCAGTACTTC. This codes for CASSLEVPYEQYF.

The sample holds a few counts of this clonotype. The gene calls are TRBV20-1 and TRBJ2-2; possibly TRBD2 for D (5 bases). The CDR3 covers 14 residues. Per germline, CDR1 DFQATT and CDR2 SNEGSKA (reference sequence). Deletions cut 0 bases from V and 8 bases from J, with 13 bases between. The CDR3 DNA is TGCAGTGCTAGAGATCGAGGAGGATTGGGGGAGCTGTTTTTT. Its translation: CSARDRGGLGELFF.

This clonotype was counted once. V is TRBV7-8 and J is TRBJ2-7; TRBD2 agrees at 8 bases. Germline CDR1 SGHVS, CDR2 FQNEAQ. This CDR3 contains 14 residues. With V trimmed by 2 bases and J by 6 bases, 6 bases remained unmatched. The DNA of the CDR3 is TGTGCCAGCAGCTTACAAGCGGGGGTAGTCGAGCAGTACTTC. It encodes CASSLQAGVVEQYF.

In its sample, this clonotype was seen many times. The CDR3 nucleotides are TGTGCCAGCAGTTCTCTCCCGAACACCGGGGAGCTGTTTTTT. It codes for CASSSLPNTGELFF. The chain carries TRBV27 and TRBJ2-2, with D unresolved. This CDR3 contains 14 residues. V was clipped by 4 bases and J by 0 bases, with 6 bases between them. From germline, CDR1 is MNHEY and CDR2 SMNVEV (reference sequence).

The rearrangement joins TRBV5-1 to TRBJ2-3, with 7 positions matching TRBD1. Germline V gene lookup returns CDR1 SGHRS and CDR2 YFSETQ. V gave up 4 bases and J gave up 0 bases; unmatched junction bases: 8. The CDR3 totals 16 residues. CDR3 in amino acids: CASSHRQGPSTDTQYF. CDR3 DNA: TGCGCCAGCAGCCATCGACAGGGACCTAGCACAGATACGCAGTATTTT.